This TCR beta chain originates from a study of identical twins. Findings and caveats of the study: Insertions were fewer in abundant cord blood beta clonotypes, whereas memory repertoires showed none of this pattern. Potential partial confounding of zero-insertion analyses by invariant MAIT and iNKT cells was noted.

TCRdb reprocessed the 5' RACE reads with MiXCR, giving one entry per CDR3 protein. The sample contains a few hundred thousand distinct CDR3 sequences, roughly 13% of which appear only once. This CDR3 spans 15 amino acids. Germline-derived CDR1 and CDR2 are SGHRS and YFSETQ. Healthy Caucasians provided all donations. This clonotype was seen more than once but under ten times. Its matching antigen is unknown. The junction departs from germline at one end; a sequencing error may be responsible. This sample was also put to use in a study of yellow fever vaccine responses in identical twins. That study reports: The T cell response to vaccination in identical twins was reportedly partly convergent and partly personalized.

The chain recombines TRBV5-1 with TRBJ2-2; TRBD1 is a possible D gene (5 bases). The TCR was taken from a woman aged 18-35 years in good health. Sample: memory (CD45RO+) T cells sorted from blood. Here the CDR3 DNA reads TGCGCCAGCGGCTTTTCTAGGGGTGACACCGGGGAGCTGTTTTTT. This codes for CASGFSRGDTGELFF.